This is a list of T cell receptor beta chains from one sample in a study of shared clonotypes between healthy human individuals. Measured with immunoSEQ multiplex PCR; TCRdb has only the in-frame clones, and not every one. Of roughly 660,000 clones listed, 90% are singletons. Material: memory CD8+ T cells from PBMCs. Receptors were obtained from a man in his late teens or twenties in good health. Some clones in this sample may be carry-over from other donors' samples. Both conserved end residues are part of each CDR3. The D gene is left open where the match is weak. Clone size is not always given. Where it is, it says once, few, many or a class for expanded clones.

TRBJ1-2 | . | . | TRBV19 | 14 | CASSIVGRGHGYTF | TGTGCCAGTAGTATAGTAGGCAGGGGCCATGGCTACACCTTC
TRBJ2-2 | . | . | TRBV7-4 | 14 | CASSLEGFTGELFF | TGTGCCAGCAGCTTAGAGGGCTTCACCGGGGAGCTGTTTTTT
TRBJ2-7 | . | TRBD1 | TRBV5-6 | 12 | CASSLQGVEQYF | TGTGCCAGCAGCTTGCAGGGGGTCGAGCAGTACTTC
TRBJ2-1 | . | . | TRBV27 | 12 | CASSLVRGEQFF | TGTGCCAGCAGTTTAGTTCGGGGTGAGCAGTTCTTC
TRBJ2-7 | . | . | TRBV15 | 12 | CATSSASYEQYF | TGTGCCACCAGCAGTGCGAGCTACGAGCAGTACTTC
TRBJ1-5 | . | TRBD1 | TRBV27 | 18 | CASSLSGGWAVGNQPQHF | TGTGCCAGCAGTCTATCAGGGGGCTGGGCGGTCGGGAATCAGCCCCAGCATTTT
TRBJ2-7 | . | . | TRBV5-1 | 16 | CASSLRGGSVYYEQYF | TGCGCCAGCAGCTTGAGGGGGGGTAGTGTGTACTACGAGCAGTACTTC
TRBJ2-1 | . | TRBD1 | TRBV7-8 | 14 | CASSLDRGSHEQFF | TGTGCCAGCAGCTTAGACAGGGGGAGTCATGAGCAGTTCTTC
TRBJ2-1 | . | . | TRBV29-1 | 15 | CSVGKGLVGIYEQFF | TGCAGCGTTGGGAAGGGCCTAGTGGGTATCTATGAGCAGTTCTTC
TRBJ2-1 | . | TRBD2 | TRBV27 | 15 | CASAERGWTYNEQFF | TGTGCCAGCGCGGAGCGGGGGTGGACCTACAATGAGCAGTTCTTC
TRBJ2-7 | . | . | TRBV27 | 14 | CASSLSQSSYEQYF | TGTGCCAGCAGTTTATCGCAGAGCTCCTACGAGCAGTACTTC
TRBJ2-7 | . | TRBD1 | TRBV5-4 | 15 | CASSHPAGGPYEQYF | TGTGCCAGCAGCCACCCGGCAGGGGGACCCTACGAGCAGTACTTC
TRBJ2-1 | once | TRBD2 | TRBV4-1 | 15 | CASSQTSGRAYEQFF | TGCGCCAGCAGTCAGACTAGCGGGAGGGCCTATGAGCAGTTCTTC
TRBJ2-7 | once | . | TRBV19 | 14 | CASSFVAGNYEQYF | TGTGCCAGTAGTTTTGTTGCGGGGAACTACGAGCAGTACTTC
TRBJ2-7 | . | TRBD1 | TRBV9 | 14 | CASSAGTGGYEQYF | TGTGCCAGCAGCGCCGGGACAGGGGGCTACGAGCAGTACTTC
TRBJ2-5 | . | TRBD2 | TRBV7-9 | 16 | CASSPYSGGADETQYF | TGTGCCAGCAGCCCTTACAGCGGGGGGGCGGACGAGACCCAGTACTTC
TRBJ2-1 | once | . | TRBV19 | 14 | CASSIRGRYNEQFF | TGTGCCAGTAGTATCAGGGGACGATACAATGAGCAGTTCTTC
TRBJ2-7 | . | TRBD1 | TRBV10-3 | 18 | CAISPILGQGVGSYEQYF | TGTGCCATCAGTCCTATATTGGGACAGGGAGTGGGCTCCTACGAGCAGTACTTC
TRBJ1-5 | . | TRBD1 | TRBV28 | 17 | CASSLVQGARWRQPQHF | TGTGCCAGCAGTTTGGTACAGGGGGCGCGGTGGCGTCAGCCCCAGCATTTT
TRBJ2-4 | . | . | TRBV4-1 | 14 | CASAFDLGWDIQYF | TGCGCCAGCGCCTTCGACCTTGGGTGGGACATTCAGTACTTC
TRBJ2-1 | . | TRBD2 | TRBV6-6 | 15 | CASIPEREAWNEQFF | TGTGCCAGCATTCCGGAGCGGGAGGCCTGGAATGAGCAGTTCTTC
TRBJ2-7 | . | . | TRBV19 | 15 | CASSIFGGRLYEQYF | TGTGCCAGTAGTATCTTCGGCGGCAGACTCTACGAGCAGTACTTC
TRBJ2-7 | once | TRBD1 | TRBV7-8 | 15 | CASSYDRGLPYEQYF | TGTGCCAGCAGCTACGACAGGGGCCTCCCCTACGAGCAGTACTTC
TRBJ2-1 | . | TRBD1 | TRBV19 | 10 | CATTGQGLFF | TGTGCCACTACCGGACAGGGGTTGTTCTTC
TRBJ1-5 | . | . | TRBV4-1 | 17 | CASSQGPGFVVNQPQHF | TGCGCCAGCAGCCAGGGCCCGGGGTTCGTTGTCAATCAGCCCCAGCATTTT
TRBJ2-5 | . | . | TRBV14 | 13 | CASSQDLSETQYF | TGTGCCAGCAGCCAAGATCTAAGTGAGACCCAGTACTTC
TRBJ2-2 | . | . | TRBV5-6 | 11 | CASSFAGELFF | TGTGCCAGCAGCTTCGCAGGGGAGCTGTTTTTT
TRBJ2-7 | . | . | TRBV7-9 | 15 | CASSYDGSPRHEQYF | TGTGCCAGCAGCTATGACGGCTCCCCCCGCCACGAGCAGTACTTC
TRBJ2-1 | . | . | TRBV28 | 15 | CASSLKVWDSEEQFF | TGTGCCAGCAGTTTAAAGGTCTGGGACTCTGAGGAGCAGTTCTTC
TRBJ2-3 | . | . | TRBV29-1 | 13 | CSVCGDNTDTQYF | TGCAGCGTTTGCGGGGACAACACAGATACGCAGTATTTT
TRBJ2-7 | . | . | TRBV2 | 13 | CAERSRSSYEQYF | TGTGCCGAACGGTCACGGAGCTCCTACGAGCAGTACTTC
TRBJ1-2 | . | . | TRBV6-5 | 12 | CASGVFGDGYTF | TGTGCCAGCGGCGTGTTCGGTGATGGCTACACCTTC
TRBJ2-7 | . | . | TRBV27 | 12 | CASRGGSYEQYF | TGTGCCAGCAGGGGTGGCTCCTACGAGCAGTACTTC
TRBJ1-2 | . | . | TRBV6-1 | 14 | CASSERRGLLGYTF | TGTGCCAGCAGTGAGAGGCGGGGACTTCTTGGCTACACCTTC
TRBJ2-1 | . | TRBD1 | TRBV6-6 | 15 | CASSPDRGTFNEQFF | TGTGCCAGCAGTCCCGACAGGGGAACATTCAATGAGCAGTTCTTC
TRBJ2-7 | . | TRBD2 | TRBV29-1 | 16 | CSVSGTSGSVSYEQYF | TGCAGCGTTTCCGGGACTAGCGGGTCGGTCTCCTACGAGCAGTACTTC
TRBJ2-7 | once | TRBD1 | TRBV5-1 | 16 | CASSTWDGTGGYEQYF | TGCGCCAGCAGCACCTGGGATGGGACAGGGGGGTACGAGCAGTACTTC
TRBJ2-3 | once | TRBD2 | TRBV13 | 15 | CASSVSSGNTDTQYF | TGTGCCAGCAGCGTCTCTAGCGGGAACACAGATACGCAGTATTTT
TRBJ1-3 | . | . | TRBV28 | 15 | CASSHFLSSGNTIYF | TGTGCCAGCAGCCATTTTTTAAGCTCTGGAAACACCATATATTTT
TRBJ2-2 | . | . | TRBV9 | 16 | CASNRGGFANTGELFF | TGTGCCAGCAACCGAGGGGGATTCGCGAACACCGGGGAGCTGTTTTTT
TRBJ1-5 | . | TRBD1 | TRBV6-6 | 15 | CASSYGTGVGQPQHF | TGTGCCAGCAGTTACGGGACAGGGGTAGGACAGCCCCAGCATTTT
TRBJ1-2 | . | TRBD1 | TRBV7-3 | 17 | CASNDSQTGGACYGYTF | TGTGCCAGCAACGATTCTCAAACAGGGGGCGCTTGTTATGGCTACACCTTC
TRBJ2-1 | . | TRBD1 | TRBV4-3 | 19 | CASSQDPPGGPNSYNEQFF | TGCGCCAGCAGCCAAGACCCCCCAGGGGGTCCGAACTCCTACAATGAGCAGTTCTTC
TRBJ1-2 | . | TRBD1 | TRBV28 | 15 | CASKPPRQGDYGYTF | TGTGCCAGCAAACCGCCCAGGCAGGGGGACTATGGCTACACCTTC
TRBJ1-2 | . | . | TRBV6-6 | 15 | CASTPTGLLNYGYTF | TGTGCCAGCACCCCGACAGGTCTTCTTAACTATGGCTACACCTTC
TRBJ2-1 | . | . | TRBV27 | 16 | CASSPLGRLTYNEQFF | TGTGCCAGCAGTCCCTTGGGGCGGCTCACCTACAATGAGCAGTTCTTC
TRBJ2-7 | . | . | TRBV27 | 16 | CASSLDIGVSSYEQYF | TGTGCCAGCAGTTTAGATATTGGCGTTAGCTCCTACGAGCAGTACTTC